Shown below are 5 T cell receptor beta chains from a single sample sequenced in a study of blood T cell repertoires in COVID-19. Libraries were prepared by immunoSEQ multiplex PCR; TCRdb keeps only in-frame clonotypes and omits some of them. Seen here are 110,000 to 150,000 clones, 80% to 90% observed once, and the top ten hold roughly 1.5%. The sequencing sample was made of peripheral blood. These receptors were collected from a woman between 50 and 59 years old with acute or convalescent COVID-19.

The J gene is TRBJ2-3, the V gene TRBV6-5; D gene unclear. V dropped 0 bases and J dropped 2 bases, with 9 bases sitting between them. This CDR3 is built from 15 residues. Looked up from germline, CDR1 is MNHEY and CDR2 is SVGAGI. CDR3 sequence: CASSYSSTPTDTQYF. CDR3 bases: TGTGCCAGCAGTTACTCCAGTACGCCCACAGATACGCAGTATTTT.

The genes are TRBV7-8 and TRBJ1-4, with D perhaps matching TRBD1 (6 bases). The CDR3 covers 14 residues. CDR1 and CDR2 (germline): SGHVS, FQNEAQ. Between the trimmed V and J ends, which lost 9 bases and 1 base, there was a span of 12 bases. The CDR3 DNA reads TGTGCCAGTAATAGGGGGGGAACTAATGAAAAACTGTTTTTT. Its protein is CASNRGGTNEKLFF.

This clone came up once. This sequence joins TRBV24-1 and TRBJ2-7; 8 bases are shared with TRBD1. CDR1 and CDR2 from the germline V gene are KGHDR and SFDVKD. Unmatched junction bases numbered 8, after V lost 5 bases and J lost 6 bases. The length of the CDR3 is 14 residues. In DNA, the CDR3 is TGTGCCACCAGTGCTGACAGGGGCGCATCCGAGCAGTACTTC. It yields the protein CATSADRGASEQYF.

The chain recombines TRBV7-9 with TRBJ2-1; D call uncertain. CDR3 length: 14 amino acids. The V end was cut by 2 bases, the J end by 0 bases, with 5 bases between. The germline V gene has CDR1 SEHNR and CDR2 FQNEAQ (reference sequence). CDR3 coding DNA: TGTGCCAGCAGCTTAACAATCTCCTACAATGAGCAGTTCTTC. It is translated as CASSLTISYNEQFF.

The chain recombines TRBV29-1 with TRBJ2-1; 9 bases map to TRBD2. CDR3 size: 13 residues. The germline V gene encodes CDR1 SQVTM and CDR2 ANQGSEA. Trimming at V came to 3 bases and at J to 8 bases, leaving 5 bases not matched to a gene. CDR3 residues: CSVEGTSTDEQFF. CDR3 sequence (DNA): TGCAGCGTTGAGGGGACTAGCACCGATGAGCAGTTCTTC.